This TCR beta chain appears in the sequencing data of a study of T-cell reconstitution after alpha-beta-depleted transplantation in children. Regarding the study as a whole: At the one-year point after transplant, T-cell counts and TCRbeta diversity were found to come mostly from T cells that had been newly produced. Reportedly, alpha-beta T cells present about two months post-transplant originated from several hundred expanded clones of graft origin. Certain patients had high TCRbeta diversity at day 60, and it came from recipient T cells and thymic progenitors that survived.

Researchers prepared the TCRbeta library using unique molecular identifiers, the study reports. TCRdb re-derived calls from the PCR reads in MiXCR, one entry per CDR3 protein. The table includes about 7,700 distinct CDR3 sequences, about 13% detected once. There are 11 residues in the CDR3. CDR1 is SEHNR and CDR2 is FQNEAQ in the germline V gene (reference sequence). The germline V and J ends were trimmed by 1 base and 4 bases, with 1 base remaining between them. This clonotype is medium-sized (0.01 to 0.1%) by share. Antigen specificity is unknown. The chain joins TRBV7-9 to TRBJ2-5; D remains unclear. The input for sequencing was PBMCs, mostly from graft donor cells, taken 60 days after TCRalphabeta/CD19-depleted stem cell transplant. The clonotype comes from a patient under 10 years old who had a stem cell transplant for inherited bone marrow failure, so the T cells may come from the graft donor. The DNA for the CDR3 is TGTGCCAGCAGCTTAGTAGAGACCCAGTACTTC. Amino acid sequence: CASSLVETQYF.